This is a list of T cell receptor beta chains from one sample in a study of cytomegalovirus exposure and HLA in healthy donors. TCRdb's table, derived via immunoSEQ multiplex PCR, lists solely in-frame clones and lacks some. The sample consists of about 120,000 clones, about 70% of them appearing once. Input material: PBMCs. All receptors derive from a human donor in good health. The CDR3 runs from the conserved cysteine through the conserved F or W. Each record gives: V gene, clone size, D gene, J gene, CDR3 protein, CDR3 DNA. D genes are given only for firm matches. Some rows mark clone size as missing; the rest say once, few, many or name a class of expanded clone.

TRBV2	NA	NA	TRBJ1-5	CASSNREGGQPQHF	TGTGCCAGCAGCAACAGGGAGGGGGGTCAGCCCCAGCATTTT
TRBV9	NA	NA	TRBJ2-2	CASSGPQGFLSTGELFF	TGTGCCAGCAGCGGGCCACAGGGTTTTTTGAGCACCGGGGAGCTGTTTTTT
TRBV28	NA	NA	TRBJ1-6	CATQPPGWTSPLHF	TGTGCCACCCAACCCCCAGGGTGGACTTCACCCCTCCACTTT
TRBV15	NA	TRBD1	TRBJ1-2	CATSRDTGGWGYTF	TGTGCCACCAGCAGAGATACAGGGGGCTGGGGCTACACCTTC
TRBV28	NA	TRBD1	TRBJ1-5	CASSTTDRVRPQHF	TGTGCCAGCAGCACAACAGACAGGGTACGGCCCCAGCATTTT
TRBV11-2	NA	NA	TRBJ1-2	CASSLGGAQIGYTF	TGTGCCAGCAGCTTGGGGGGGGCACAGATCGGCTACACCTTC
TRBV27	NA	TRBD2	TRBJ2-4	CASRPGLGGSIQYF	TGTGCCAGCAGGCCAGGACTAGGTGGGAGCATTCAGTACTTC
TRBV2	NA	TRBD2	TRBJ2-3	CASSERRLGTSGKGGTDTQYF	TGTGCCAGCAGTGAAAGGCGGCTCGGGACTAGCGGGAAGGGGGGCACAGATACGCAGTATTTT
TRBV5-6	NA	NA	TRBJ1-2	CASSLNQGFGGYTF	TGTGCCAGCAGCTTGAACCAGGGGTTCGGTGGCTACACCTTC
TRBV6-6	NA	TRBD2	TRBJ2-1	CASSPRSSGGNNEQFF	TGTGCCAGCAGCCCTCGCTCTAGCGGGGGAAACAATGAGCAGTTCTTC
TRBV27	NA	TRBD1	TRBJ2-5	CASSPTGRETQYF	TGTGCCAGCAGTCCGACAGGGAGAGAGACCCAGTACTTC
TRBV5-1	NA	NA	TRBJ1-5	CASSPLPSNQPQHF	TGCGCCAGCAGCCCCCTACCAAGCAATCAGCCCCAGCATTTT
TRBV7-9	few	TRBD1	TRBJ1-3	CASSFGQGRNTIYF	TGTGCCAGCAGCTTCGGACAGGGGCGAAACACCATATATTTT
TRBV19	NA	NA	TRBJ1-5	CASTRGNQPQHF	TGTGCCAGTACTCGGGGCAATCAGCCCCAGCATTTT
TRBV29-1	NA	TRBD2	TRBJ2-1	CSGRVLGEGEQFF	TGCAGCGGGAGGGTCTTGGGGGAGGGGGAGCAGTTCTTC
TRBV7-2	once	TRBD1	TRBJ1-4	CASSSGQGDEKLFF	TGTGCCAGCAGCTCTGGACAGGGTGATGAAAAACTGTTTTTT
TRBV29-1	few	TRBD1	TRBJ2-7	CSALTGSKSSSYEQYF	TGCAGCGCGTTGACAGGGTCCAAGAGTAGCTCCTACGAGCAGTACTTC
TRBV5-1	few	TRBD1	TRBJ1-3	CASRQGSGNTIYF	TGCGCCAGCAGACAGGGGTCCGGAAACACCATATATTTT
TRBV7-2	NA	NA	TRBJ2-1	CASSLPSRVEQFF	TGTGCCAGCAGCTTACCATCCCGGGTAGAGCAGTTCTTC
TRBV25-1	few	NA	TRBJ2-1	CASRGAGYGTNEQFF	TGTGCCAGCAGGGGCGCGGGATATGGTACGAATGAGCAGTTCTTC
TRBV7-8	NA	NA	TRBJ2-3	CASSPGNTDTQYF	TGTGCCAGCAGCCCAGGGAACACAGATACGCAGTATTTT
TRBV15	NA	TRBD1	TRBJ2-5	CATSRQGTVQQETQYF	TGTGCCACCAGCAGACAAGGGACAGTACAACAAGAGACCCAGTACTTC
TRBV27	NA	TRBD2	TRBJ2-7	CASSLSGSTVYF	TGTGCCAGCAGTTTAAGCGGGAGTACAGTGTACTTC
TRBV6-6	NA	TRBD1	TRBJ1-6	CASSPTTGGLGSPLHF	TGTGCCAGCAGCCCTACCACAGGGGGCCTAGGTTCACCCCTCCACTTT
TRBV20-1	NA	NA	TRBJ2-3	CRPGDTQYF	TGCAGGCCAGGAGATACGCAGTATTTT
TRBV5-4	NA	NA	TRBJ2-3	CASSLPGVSTDTQYF	TGTGCCAGCAGCTTGCCAGGGGTTAGCACAGATACGCAGTATTTT
TRBV27	NA	NA	TRBJ1-2	CASSLAGAGSNYGYTF	TGTGCCAGCAGTTTAGCGGGGGCCGGTTCCAACTATGGCTACACCTTC
TRBV10-1	NA	TRBD1	TRBJ2-7	CASSEGTGLFSEQYF	TGCGCCAGCAGTGAGGGGACAGGGCTATTCTCCGAGCAGTACTTC
TRBV19	NA	NA	TRBJ1-4	CASSTPGGLGEKLFF	TGTGCCAGTAGTACCCCCGGGGGGCTTGGGGAAAAACTGTTTTTT
TRBV9	NA	NA	TRBJ2-3	CASSAVRGTDTQYF	TGTGCCAGCAGCGCGGTTCGAGGGACAGATACGCAGTATTTT
TRBV20-1	NA	NA	TRBJ2-7	CSAVSYEQYF	TGCAGCGCAGTCTCCTACGAGCAGTACTTC
TRBV28	once	TRBD1	TRBJ2-7	CASSSRDSHSYEQYF	TGTGCCAGCAGTTCCCGGGACAGTCACTCCTACGAGCAGTACTTC
TRBV11-2	NA	NA	TRBJ2-2	CASSSGVLGTGELFF	TGTGCCAGCAGCTCGGGAGTCCTTGGCACCGGGGAGCTGTTTTTT
TRBV28	NA	TRBD1	TRBJ1-5	CASSLQGQGSPQHF	TGTGCCAGCAGTCTTCAGGGACAGGGTAGCCCCCAGCATTTT
TRBV4-3	NA	TRBD1	TRBJ2-7	CASSQGTLGTGVYEQYF	TGCGCCAGCAGCCAAGGGACTTTGGGGACAGGGGTCTACGAGCAGTACTTC
TRBV29-1	NA	NA	TRBJ1-2	CSAGSVPSFYGYTF	TGCAGCGCGGGGAGTGTCCCTTCGTTTTATGGCTACACCTTC
TRBV5-1	NA	NA	TRBJ2-1	CASSLGGTPNEQFF	TGCGCCAGCAGCTTGGGAGGGACTCCCAATGAGCAGTTCTTC
TRBV6-5	few	TRBD2	TRBJ2-1	CASSYRGTSRLNEQFF	TGTGCCAGCAGTTATCGCGGGACTAGCAGGCTAAATGAGCAGTTCTTC
TRBV4-3	few	TRBD1	TRBJ1-1	CASSQMATGLVF	TGCGCCAGCAGCCAGATGGCGACAGGGCTGGTCTTT
TRBV19	NA	NA	TRBJ1-5	CASSDRTNQPQHF	TGTGCCAGTAGTGACAGAACCAATCAGCCCCAGCATTTT
TRBV30	NA	NA	TRBJ2-1	CAWSYGSDYNEQFF	TGTGCCTGGAGTTACGGGAGTGATTACAATGAGCAGTTCTTC